Below are 7 T cell receptor beta chains sequenced from a single sample in a study of blood T cell repertoires in COVID-19. TCRdb keeps only in-frame clones here, not all; method: immunoSEQ multiplex PCR. The profile shows 150,000 to 200,000 clones, about nine tenths of them singletons. Sample: peripheral blood. All receptors derive from a man younger than 35 with COVID-19, enrolled during active disease.

Worth noting for this clone: Distinct nucleotide sequences in the sample also encode this CDR3. The V gene is TRBV5-6, the J gene TRBJ1-2, with D uncertain. CDR3 size: 13 residues. The germline V and J ends were trimmed by 0 bases and 3 bases, with 6 bases remaining between them. Germline V gene data show CDR1 as SGHDT and CDR2 as YYEEEE. The CDR3 nucleotides read TGTGCCAGCAGCTTGGGTGGAGACTATGGCTACACCTTC. This translates into CASSLGGDYGYTF.

V gene TRBV30 combines with J gene TRBJ1-4; 9 bases fit TRBD1. The germline V gene encodes CDR1 GTSNPN and CDR2 SVGIG (reference sequence). CDR3 size: 15 residues. V lost 3 bases to trimming and J lost 5 bases; unmatched junction nucleotides: 7. In DNA, the CDR3 is TGTGCCTGGAGCCCCCGGACAGGGGACAATGAAAAACTGTTTTTT. Its protein product is CAWSPRTGDNEKLFF. The full variable domain, completed using reference TRBV30 and TRBJ1-4, is SQTIHQWPATLVQPVGSPLSLECTVEGTSNPNLYWYRQAAGRGLQLLFYSVGIGQISSEVPQNLSASRPQDRQFILSSKKLLLSDSGFYLCAWSPRTGDNEKLFFGSGTQLSVL.

V gene TRBV7-2 combines with J gene TRBJ2-7; TRBD2 agrees at 12 bases. The junction had 10 bases not matched to a gene; V was cut back by 1 base and J by 9 bases. Germline CDR1 and CDR2: SGHTA and FQGNSA. The CDR3 totals 16 residues. The CDR3 region is CASSLEGSSGRAGQYF. The CDR3 coding sequence is TGTGCCAGCAGCTTAGAGGGGTCTAGCGGGAGGGCCGGGCAGTACTTC.

The rearrangement links TRBV10-3 to TRBJ2-7, with 7 bases matching TRBD1. V shed 3 bases and J 2 bases; nucleotides not matched to a gene: 7. The CDR3 is 15 residues long. Looked up from germline, CDR1 is ENHRY and CDR2 is SYGVKD. The CDR3 DNA reads as TGTGCCATCAGTGACCGGACAGGACCGACCTACGAGCAGTACTTC. Its translation is CAISDRTGPTYEQYF.

The chain is built from TRBV7-6 and TRBJ2-1; D possibly corresponds to TRBD2 (6 bases). The germline V gene has CDR1 SGHVS and CDR2 FNYEAQ. This CDR3 comprises 17 residues. V lost 2 bases and J lost 9, with 23 bases in between. CDR3 residues: CASSLSIRGPSVGEQFF. The CDR3 region has the DNA TGTGCCAGCAGCTTAAGTATAAGGGGACCTAGCGTCGGTGAGCAGTTCTTC.

The V gene is TRBV24-1, the J gene TRBJ2-3, with 10 bases identical to TRBD2. CDR3 length equals 15 residues. V trimming: 9 bases; J trimming: 9 bases; junction bases outside the gene matches: 14. CDR1 is KGHDR and CDR2 is SFDVKD in the germline V gene. Here the CDR3 DNA reads TGTGCCACCGCCGCTCTAGCGGGAGAGGGGGGCACGCAGTATTTT. It is translated as CATAALAGEGGTQYF.

A remark on this clone: Compared with germline, one end of the junction differs, possibly owing to a read error. The rearrangement uses TRBV19 and TRBJ2-7, with D perhaps TRBD1 (7 bases). Per the germline V gene, CDR1 is LNHDA and CDR2 is SQIVND (reference sequence). The CDR3 runs to 11 residues. The CDR3 DNA reads TGTGCCAGGCGACGGTGGAGGGGGCCCCTCTTC. Its translation is CARRRWRGPLF.